This T cell receptor beta chain was recorded in a study of T cells in Graves' hyperthyroidism and ophthalmopathy. Amplified TCR beta CDR3 regions derived from RNA transcripts. HTBI primers were used for first-round RT-PCR of the TCR CDR3. From the multiplex PCR reads, TCRdb called clonotypes with MiXCR, one entry per CDR3 protein. The sample contains about 400,000 distinct CDR3 sequences, about 13% of which appear only once. This clonotype was counted many times. Its target is not known. Study observations and caveats: Most clonotypes that expanded in the thyroid above 0.001 also showed up in blood.

This CDR3 is built from 16 residues. The V segment lost 1 base and the J segment 6 bases; nucleotides outside the gene matches: 12. Germline lookup yields CDR1 DFQATT and CDR2 SNEGSKA (reference sequence). The sequence was collected from a woman aged 18-29 years with Graves' hyperthyroidism. The gene calls are TRBV20-1 and TRBJ2-3; TRBD2 aligns across 8 bases. Sequenced sample: blood. The CDR3 DNA is TGCAGTGCTAGAGCAGGGGCTAGCGGGTTCGGGGATACGCAGTATTTT. Residues: CSARAGASGFGDTQYF.